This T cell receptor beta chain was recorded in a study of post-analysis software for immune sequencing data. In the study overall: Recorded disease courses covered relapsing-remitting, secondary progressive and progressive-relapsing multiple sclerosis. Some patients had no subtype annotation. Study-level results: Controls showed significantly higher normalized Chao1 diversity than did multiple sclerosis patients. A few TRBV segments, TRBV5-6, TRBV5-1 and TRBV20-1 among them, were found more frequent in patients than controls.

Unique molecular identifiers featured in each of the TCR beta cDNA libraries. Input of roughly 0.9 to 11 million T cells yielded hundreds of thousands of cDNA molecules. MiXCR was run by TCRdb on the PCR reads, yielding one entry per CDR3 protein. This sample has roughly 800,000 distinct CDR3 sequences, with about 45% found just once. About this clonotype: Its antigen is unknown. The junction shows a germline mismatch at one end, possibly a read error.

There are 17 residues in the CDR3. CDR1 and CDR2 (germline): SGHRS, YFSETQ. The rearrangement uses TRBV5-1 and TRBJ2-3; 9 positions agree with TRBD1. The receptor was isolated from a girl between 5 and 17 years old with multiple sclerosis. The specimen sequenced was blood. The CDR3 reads CASSLDGTGYSTDTQYF. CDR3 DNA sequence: TGTGCCAGCAGCTTGGACGGGACAGGGTATAGCACAGATACGCAGTATTTT. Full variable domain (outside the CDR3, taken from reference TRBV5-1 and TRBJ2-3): KAGVTQTPRYLIKTRGQQVTLSCSPISGHRSVSWYQQTPGQGLQFLFEYFSETQRNKGNFPGRFSGRQFSNSRSEMNVSTLELGDSALYLCASSLDGTGYSTDTQYFGPGTRLTVL.